This T cell receptor (beta chain) appears in the sequencing data of a study of T-cell reconstitution after alpha-beta-depleted transplantation in children. From germline, CDR1 is MGHDK and CDR2 SYGVNS. V gave up 6 bases and J gave up 3 bases; unmatched junction bases: 9. This CDR3 has 16 residues. TCRbeta library preparation incorporated unique molecular identifiers. One entry per CDR3 protein results from TCRdb running MiXCR on the PCR reads. The sample lists some 260,000 distinct CDR3 sequences; about 24% were seen once. As concerns this clonotype: Its target is not known.

Findings and limits, study-wide: In some patients, recipient T cells and intrathymic progenitors surviving conditioning explained high day-60 diversity. At the one-year point after transplant, T-cell counts and TCRbeta diversity were found to come mostly from T cells that had been newly produced. Where alpha-beta T cells came from about two months after transplant was reportedly several hundred expanded graft clones.

The chain links TRBV25-1 to TRBJ2-1; 9 positions match TRBD1. Material: PBMCs, mostly from graft donor cells, obtained 360 days after TCRalphabeta/CD19-depleted stem cell transplant. The clonotype was recovered from a female patient aged 2-15 years who had a stem cell transplant for congenital amegakaryocytic thrombocytopenia, so the T cells may come from the graft donor. CDR3 amino acids: CASRGDRDRDYNEQFF. In nucleotides, the CDR3 is TGTGCCAGCAGGGGGGATCGGGACAGGGACTACAATGAGCAGTTCTTC.